This TCR beta chain was found in a study of cytomegalovirus exposure and HLA in healthy donors. The CDR3 has 15 amino acids. Germline loops: CDR1 LGHNA, CDR2 YSLEER. Deletions cut 4 bases from V and 4 bases from J, with 17 bases between. To note about this clone: Its antigen remains unknown.

Whole-study findings and limits: Immune exposure information available was restricted to CMV serostatus. A missense DCLRE1C variant was associated with V- and J-gene trimming of TCR beta chains in a later analysis, and an independent cohort replicated the association.

The PCR was carried out with 60 Vbeta primers and 13 Jbeta primers. Measured with immunoSEQ multiplex PCR; TCRdb has only the in-frame clones, and not every one. This sample has about 140,000 clones, with around 85% found just once. This clonotype was sampled from a woman aged 50 to 60 in good health and CMV-seropositive. V is TRBV4-3 and J is TRBJ2-7; D possibly corresponds to TRBD2 (5 bases). The source material was PBMCs. As DNA, the CDR3 is TGCGCCAGCAGCCGAGGGCCCTCCCTGGGTTACGAGCAGTACTTC. This codes for CASSRGPSLGYEQYF.